The 5 T cell receptor beta chains below come from one sample, sequenced in a study of regulatory T cells in long-lasting Graves disease. The time point: newly diagnosed GD, antithyroid drugs for less than 3 months. TCR sequences were obtained from RNA taken from PBMCs. CDR3-region Arm-PCR and iRepertoire HTBI primers produced the TCR beta libraries. One entry per CDR3 protein, called by TCRdb with MiXCR from the multiplex PCR reads. The data hold approximately 470,000 distinct CDR3 sequences, with under 20% observed a single time. These records were also assigned to another study, of T cells in Graves' hyperthyroidism and ophthalmopathy.

The sample consisted of peripheral blood mononuclear cells (PBMCs), taken at new diagnosis, from a patient treated with antithyroid drugs. Receptors originate from a man in his forties with Graves disease.

The genes are TRBV29-1 and TRBJ2-1; TRBD2 agrees at 7 bases. This CDR3 region has 12 residues. The ends lost 3 bases at V and 9 bases at J; junction bases unmatched: 5. CDR1 SQVTM and CDR2 ANQGSEA come from the germline V gene. In nucleotides, the CDR3 is TGCAGCGTTGACAGGGCTAGCGGTGAGCAGTTCTTC. Amino acids: CSVDRASGEQFF.

This chain links TRBV19 with TRBJ1-6; D not resolved. This CDR3 has 14 amino acids. CDR1 is LNHDA, CDR2 SQIVND, per germline (reference sequence). The V gene lost 8 bases and the J gene lost 7 bases, with 15 bases spanning the gap. The CDR3, as DNA: TGTGCCAGTGCAGGCATTGGGTGGAATTCACCCCTCCACTTT. Its translation: CASAGIGWNSPLHF.

In this sample, this clonotype turned up a few times. This rearrangement joins TRBV10-1 to TRBJ2-1; D call uncertain. The CDR3 has 13 residues. Trimming removed 0 bases from V and 5 bases from J, with 5 bases in between. Germline-derived CDR1 and CDR2 are WNHNN and SYGVQD (reference sequence). This CDR3 reads CASSESLNNEQFF. CDR3 sequence (DNA): TGCGCCAGCAGTGAGTCGCTAAACAATGAGCAGTTCTTC.

This clonotype was recorded at least ten times. The chain joins TRBV5-1 to TRBJ1-2; a possible D gene is TRBD1 (5 bases). The CDR3 is made up of 12 amino acids. V was shortened by 3 bases and J by 6 bases, with 9 bases between the two germline ends. CDR1 and CDR2 from the germline V gene are SGHRS and YFSETQ. The CDR3 spells CASSSGTDGYTF. CDR3 bases: TGCGCCAGCAGCTCTGGGACGGATGGCTACACCTTC.

This clonotype was counted ten times or more. This rearrangement joins TRBV12-3 or TRBV12-4 to TRBJ1-1; 7 bases are a match to TRBD1. The V and J ends lost 7 bases and 3 bases, in that order; junction bases with no gene match: 8. There are 14 residues in the CDR3. The DNA for the CDR3 is TGTGCCAGCAAGGAAAGGGGGCTGTACACTGAAGCTTTCTTT. Amino acids: CASKERGLYTEAFF.